These T cell receptor beta chains were read from a single sample in a study of regulatory T cells in long-lasting Graves disease. Each CDR3 protein is one row after TCRdb ran MiXCR on the multiplex PCR reads. The table shows roughly 510,000 distinct CDR3 sequences, with roughly 16% occurring only once. Separately, the same data were catalogued under a study of T cells in Graves' hyperthyroidism and ophthalmopathy.

The material was peripheral blood mononuclear cells (PBMCs), obtained at new diagnosis, from a patient treated with antithyroid drugs. The receptors derive from a young man with Graves disease. Each CDR3 is given with its conserved first and last residue. D genes are given only for firm matches. Some rows mark clone size as missing; the rest say once, few, many or name a class of expanded clone.

CDR3 DNA	CDR3 protein	V gene	J gene	D gene	clone size
TGTGCCAGCAGCTTAGACAGGGGGCATGGACAGCCCCAGCATTTT	CASSLDRGHGQPQHF	TRBV7-2	TRBJ1-5	TRBD1	many
TGCAGTGCTAGATTGGGTTACGAGCAGTACTTC	CSARLGYEQYF	TRBV20-1	TRBJ2-7	-	many
TGTGCCAGTAGTATACTTTACGAGGCCTCTAGTGAGCAGTTCTTC	CASSILYEASSEQFF	TRBV19	TRBJ2-1	-	few
TGTGCCAGCAGTGACTCGGGACTTCGGAATGAGCAGTTCTTC	CASSDSGLRNEQFF	TRBV6-1	TRBJ2-1	-	few
TGCAGTGCCAGAGGGCGACTAGCGGGAGTTTGGGGCACAGATACGCAGTATTTT	CSARGRLAGVWGTDTQYF	TRBV20-1	TRBJ2-3	TRBD2	many
TGTGCCAGCAGTACTAGCGGGAGTGAAACCTACGAGCAGTACTTC	CASSTSGSETYEQYF	TRBV19	TRBJ2-7	TRBD2	few
TGTGCCAGCAGCTTAGCCGCTGGGAAGGGCCAAAGGGGCATTCAGTACTTC	CASSLAAGKGQRGIQYF	TRBV7-8	TRBJ2-4	-	many
TGTGCCAGCAGTTCCCCACAGGGGGCATATGGCTACACCTTC	CASSSPQGAYGYTF	TRBV28	TRBJ1-2	TRBD1	many
TGTGCCAGCAGCCAAGTGTTCGGAGGAGGAACGCGCGAGCAGTACTTC	CASSQVFGGGTREQYF	TRBV4-2	TRBJ2-7	-	few
TGCAGTGCTAGAATCGCTCTAGCGGGAGGGCCCAACGAGCAGTACTTC	CSARIALAGGPNEQYF	TRBV20-1	TRBJ2-7	TRBD2	many
TGTGCCAGCAGGTTGCTTTTAGAGAATAGCAATCAGCCCCAGCATTTT	CASRLLLENSNQPQHF	TRBV28	TRBJ1-5	-	many
TGTGCCACCAAAGCCCAGGGCCGAAATGAGCAGTTCTTC	CATKAQGRNEQFF	TRBV24-1	TRBJ2-1	-	-
TGTGCCAGCAGCATACCGGGACAGGACTACGAGCAGTACTTC	CASSIPGQDYEQYF	TRBV11-2	TRBJ2-7	TRBD1	many
TGTGCCAGCACCGGATCGACTGGGGATGAGCAGTTCTTC	CASTGSTGDEQFF	TRBV28	TRBJ2-1	-	many
TGTGCCACCAGCAGGGGAAGAGGGCCCAATGAGCAGTTCTTC	CATSRGRGPNEQFF	TRBV15	TRBJ2-1	-	-
TGCAGCCCCCGGGGTAACACTGAAGCTTTCTTT	CSPRGNTEAFF	TRBV20-1	TRBJ1-1	-	-
TGTGCCAGCAGTCCCTCCCCTGGGGGAGCGACCCAGTACTTC	CASSPSPGGATQYF	TRBV27	TRBJ2-5	-	many
TGCGCCAGCAGCTTGCCAGATATGAACACTGAAGCTTTCTTT	CASSLPDMNTEAFF	TRBV5-1	TRBJ1-1	-	-
TGTGCCAGCAGCCGGACTAGCGGGCGCACCGGGGAGCTGTTTTTT	CASSRTSGRTGELFF	TRBV7-9	TRBJ2-2	TRBD2	many
TGTGCCAGCAGCCTAAACACAGCGGGGGGCTGGGAGACCCAGTACTTC	CASSLNTAGGWETQYF	TRBV11-2	TRBJ2-5	TRBD2	many
TGTGCTAGCGCAAAGAGCGGGGTTGACGAGCAGCACTTC	CASAKSGVDEQHF	TRBV7-7	TRBJ2-7	TRBD2	-
TGTGCCAGCAGCTTAGCGCGCTTGGATGAGCAGTTCTTC	CASSLARLDEQFF	TRBV7-9	TRBJ2-1	-	few
TGCAGCGTTGAAGTTCCTAGCGGGAGGGCTTACGAGCAGTACTTC	CSVEVPSGRAYEQYF	TRBV29-1	TRBJ2-7	TRBD2	many
TGCGCCAGCATGGGGTTGAACACTGAAGCTTTCTTT	CASMGLNTEAFF	TRBV5-1	TRBJ1-1	-	many
TGTGCCAGCAGTTACTCGATGGATGGAAACACCATATATTTT	CASSYSMDGNTIYF	TRBV6-6	TRBJ1-3	-	many
TGTGCCAGCAGCCCCGGGACTAGCCTAGTCGCCGGGGAGCTGTTTTTT	CASSPGTSLVAGELFF	TRBV9	TRBJ2-2	TRBD2	once
TGTGCCAGCAGTGAAGTATTGCGGGAGCAGTACTTC	CASSEVLREQYF	TRBV6-1	TRBJ2-7	-	few
TGTGCCAGCAGCTTACCCGGGACAGGGCCTCCCAATGAGCAGTTCTTC	CASSLPGTGPPNEQFF	TRBV3-1	TRBJ2-1	TRBD1	many
TGTGCCAGCAGTGAGACCGTAGCGGGAGACTACAATGAGCAGTTCTTC	CASSETVAGDYNEQFF	TRBV6-2/TRBV6-3	TRBJ2-1	TRBD2	-
TGTGCCAGCGAGGGACAGAATAACTATGGCTACACCTTC	CASEGQNNYGYTF	TRBV9	TRBJ1-2	TRBD1	few
TGTGCCAGCAGTGGACTAGCGGGACTAGCCAAAAACATTCAGTACTTC	CASSGLAGLAKNIQYF	TRBV28	TRBJ2-4	TRBD2	-
TGTGCCAGCAGCTCGTGGCGACAGGCCGGGGATACGCAGTATTTT	CASSSWRQAGDTQYF	TRBV7-9	TRBJ2-3	-	many
TGTGCCACCAGCAGAGGTATGGGGGGCACCTACGAGCAGTACTTC	CATSRGMGGTYEQYF	TRBV15	TRBJ2-7	-	many
TGTGCCAGCAGCTTAGCGAAGGCCTATGGCTACACCTTC	CASSLAKAYGYTF	TRBV7-6	TRBJ1-2	-	many
TGTGCCAGCAGAAAACCAGGCGTCTGGGAGACCCAGTACTTC	CASRKPGVWETQYF	TRBV12-3/TRBV12-4	TRBJ2-5	-	many
TGCAGCCGGGGAACTAGCGGGGTTGAGACCCAGTACTTC	CSRGTSGVETQYF	TRBV20-1	TRBJ2-5	TRBD2	many
TGTGCCTCTTCGGTTTACGGCACTGAAGCTTTCTTT	CASSVYGTEAFF	TRBV30	TRBJ1-1	-	many
TGTGCCAGCAGCCAAGGACTAGCGGGAACCGGGGAGCTGTTTTTT	CASSQGLAGTGELFF	TRBV3-1	TRBJ2-2	TRBD2	few
TGCAGTGCTAGAGCTGGGCAGAGGGCCCCCTACGAGCAGTACTTC	CSARAGQRAPYEQYF	TRBV20-1	TRBJ2-7	-	many
TGTGCCAGCAGTGCGCGCGGGACTAGGGGGCTTAATGAGCAGTTCTTC	CASSARGTRGLNEQFF	TRBV7-9	TRBJ2-1	-	-
TGCAGTGCTACCTTTAGCGGCCACGCGGCCAGGGAGCAGTTCTTC	CSATFSGHAAREQFF	TRBV20-1	TRBJ2-1	-	-
TGTGCCAGCAGCGTAAGCGGGAGCGACTACGAGCAGTACTTC	CASSVSGSDYEQYF	TRBV9	TRBJ2-7	TRBD2	few
TGTGCCAGCAGGGACAGGGGCTTCTCCTACGAGCAGTACTTC	CASRDRGFSYEQYF	TRBV2	TRBJ2-7	TRBD1	many
TGTGCCAGCAGCTACGACGGACGGGCCTATGGCTACACCTTC	CASSYDGRAYGYTF	TRBV6-5	TRBJ1-2	-	few
TGCAGCCAATCGGGGGCAGGGAGGTCGGCTGAGCAGTTCTTC	CSQSGAGRSAEQFF	TRBV29-1	TRBJ2-1	-	few
TGCAGTGCTAGTCACGGGACCCCCTACAATGAGCAGTTCTTC	CSASHGTPYNEQFF	TRBV20-1	TRBJ2-1	-	many
TGTGCCAGCAGCTTTTTGGCGGGGAGTAATGAGCAGTTCTTC	CASSFLAGSNEQFF	TRBV11-3	TRBJ2-1	-	-